Each of the 24 T cell receptor beta chains below was sequenced from the same sample in a study of molecular identifiers for immune sequencing clone quantification. TCRdb reprocessed the PCR reads with MiXCR, giving one entry per CDR3 protein. The data contain roughly 300,000 distinct CDR3 sequences, over 20% of them singletons. The specimen was naive CD8+ T cells from blood, with Jurkat cell RNA spiked in. Subset reported: FACS-sorted CD8+CD4-CCR7+CD45RA+ naive T cells. The receptor source for this set is a human donor in good health. Some libraries in this study had Jurkat cell RNA spiked in.

This clonotype showed up many times. The chain employs TRBV6-5 and TRBJ2-5; tentatively, D is TRBD2 (5 bases). There are 14 residues in the CDR3. V was clipped by 2 bases and J by 0 bases, with 7 bases between them. The germline V gene has CDR1 MNHEY and CDR2 SVGAGI. Written as DNA, the CDR3 is TGTGCCAGCAGTTACCGGGGAGACCAAGAGACCCAGTACTTC. Protein: CASSYRGDQETQYF.

The V gene is TRBV9, the J gene TRBJ2-3, with 7 positions matching TRBD2. This CDR3 has 14 amino acids. The trim removed 9 bases at V and 1 base at J, leaving 8 bases unmatched. Germline CDR1 is SGDLS and CDR2 is YYNGEE. The CDR3 loop is CATNPSGGTDTQYF. The DNA for the CDR3 is TGTGCCACCAACCCCAGCGGGGGCACAGATACGCAGTATTTT. Variable domain in full (rest from reference TRBV9 and TRBJ2-3): DSGVTQTPKHLITATGQRVTLRCSPRSGDLSVYWYQQSLDQGLQFLIQYYNGEERAKGNILERFSAQQFPDLHSELNLSSLELGDSALYFCATNPSGGTDTQYFGPGTRLTVL.

This chain connects TRBV14 to TRBJ2-3; the match to TRBD2 covers 7 bases. Germline V gives CDR1 SGHDN, CDR2 FVKESK. The CDR3 covers 17 residues. V shed 0 bases and J 0 bases; nucleotides not matched to a gene: 6. In DNA, the CDR3 is TGTGCCAGCAGCCAAGAGTCGGGAGGAACTAGCACAGATACGCAGTATTTT. It translates to CASSQESGGTSTDTQYF.

Concerning this clonotype itself: Being one base from a much bigger clone, this may be a read error. V is TRBV6-5 and J is TRBJ2-5, with D possibly being TRBD1 (6 bases). Trimming took 10 bases from V and 5 from J, leaving 20 bases between them. CDR1 MNHEY and CDR2 SVGAGI come from the germline V gene. This CDR3 spans 14 amino acids. The chain's CDR3 is CANRATGFGETQYF. CDR3 sequence (DNA): TGTGCCAACAGAGCGACAGGTTTTGGGGAGACCCAGTACTTC.

J is TRBJ2-3 and V is TRBV11-2; D remains ambiguous. Between the trimmed V and J ends, which lost 6 bases and 0 bases, there was a span of 13 bases. Germline V gene sequence: CDR1 SGHAT, CDR2 FQNNGV. The CDR3 has 15 amino acids. The CDR3 sequence: CASSRFPASTDTQYF. CDR3 nucleotide sequence: TGTGCCAGCAGTCGATTTCCGGCTAGCACAGATACGCAGTATTTT.

The rearrangement joins TRBV13 to TRBJ2-1, with unresolved D. The CDR3 extends over 13 amino acids. In germline, CDR1 is PRHDT, CDR2 FYEKMQ (reference sequence). V shed 5 bases and J shed 3 bases, with 8 bases lying between them. DNA of the CDR3: TGTGCCAGCAGCCCCTCGGACTACAATGAGCAGTTCTTC. The encoded protein is CASSPSDYNEQFF.

The sample holds many counts of this clonotype. This chain joins TRBV12-3 or TRBV12-4 and TRBJ2-5; no clear D gene. The CDR3 is 15 residues long. Between the trimmed V and J ends, which lost 4 bases and 2 bases, there was a span of 14 bases. CDR3 residues: CASSYLLFRQETQYF. The CDR3 bases are TGTGCCAGCAGTTACCTTCTGTTTAGGCAAGAGACCCAGTACTTC.

Concerning this clonotype: A single base separates this from a much larger clone, so it may be a read error. This chain joins TRBV7-8 and TRBJ2-7; possibly TRBD2 for D (5 bases). Germline CDR1 and CDR2: SGHVS and FQNEAQ. This CDR3 comprises 14 residues. The chain's CDR3 is CASGLALATYEQYF. CDR3 nucleotide sequence: TGTGCCAGCGGCTTAGCGCTGGCGACCTACGAGCAGTACTTC.

In this sample, this clonotype turned up a few times. The rearrangement links TRBV7-8 to TRBJ2-3, with a weak D call TRBD2 (7 bases). The length of the CDR3 is 18 residues. V lost 4 bases, J lost 1 base, and 21 bases lay in between. Germline-derived CDR1 and CDR2 are SGHVS and FQNEAQ. This CDR3 reads CASSSSGGRVYGTDTQYF. CDR3 sequence (DNA): TGTGCCAGCAGCTCCTCGGGGGGCAGGGTTTACGGCACAGATACGCAGTATTTT.

The CDR3 reads CASSAGTIMNTEAFF. The CDR3 nucleotides are TGTGCCAGCAGTGCCGGGACAATCATGAACACTGAAGCTTTCTTT. The rearrangement links TRBV2 to TRBJ1-1; possible D gene TRBD1, 6 bases. Germline-derived CDR1 and CDR2 are SNHLY and FYNNEI. The CDR3 totals 15 residues. The germline V and J ends were trimmed by 4 bases and 0 bases, with 12 bases remaining between them.

The V call is TRBV27, the J call TRBJ1-6; TRBD1 matches 7 bases. CDR1 is MNHEY and CDR2 is SMNVEV in the germline V gene (reference sequence). The CDR3 covers 14 residues. Trimming removed 2 bases from V and 14 bases from J; junction bases left unmatched: 9. Here the CDR3 reads CASSLGQGVLALHF. In DNA, the CDR3 is TGTGCCAGCAGTTTAGGGCAGGGGGTATTAGCCCTCCACTTT.

This clonotype appeared many times. The V call is TRBV5-6, the J call TRBJ2-7; no definite D call. The CDR3 is 14 residues long. From germline, CDR1 is SGHDT and CDR2 YYEEEE. V dropped 0 bases and J dropped 0 bases, with 7 bases sitting between them. The CDR3 loop is CASSLVPDSYEQYF. CDR3 DNA: TGTGCCAGCAGCTTGGTGCCAGACTCCTACGAGCAGTACTTC.

This chain connects TRBV19 to TRBJ2-7; D might be TRBD1 (5 bases). Per germline, CDR1 LNHDA and CDR2 SQIVND (reference sequence). The CDR3 sequence is 14 residues long. V lost 4 bases to trimming and J lost 2 bases, with 12 bases between them. Here the CDR3 reads CASSTLEQAYEQYF. For the CDR3, the DNA is TGTGCCAGTAGTACACTGGAACAGGCCTACGAGCAGTACTTC.

Comment on this clonotype: A much larger clone is a single base away; this may be a read error. This sequence joins TRBV2 and TRBJ2-3; 7 bases are shared with TRBD1. J was trimmed by 4 bases and V by 7 bases; bases with no gene match: 11. CDR3 size: 15 residues. Germline V gives CDR1 SNHLY, CDR2 FYNNEI. As DNA, the CDR3 is TGTGCCAGCAATACAGGGGAATTCATCCCAGATACGCAGTATTTT. This codes for CASNTGEFIPDTQYF. Using reference TRBV2 and TRBJ2-3 for the parts outside the CDR3, the full variable domain is EPEVTQTPSHQVTQMGQEVILRCVPISNHLYFYWYRQILGQKVEFLVSFYNNEISEKSEIFDDQFSVERPDGSNFTLKIRSTKLEDSAMYFCASNTGEFIPDTQYFGPGTRLTVL.

The CDR3 region has the DNA TGCGCCAGCAGCTCGGGACAAGTGGGCGAGACCCAGTACTTC. This encodes CASSSGQVGETQYF. The rearrangement joins TRBV5-1 to TRBJ2-5; D might be TRBD1 (6 bases). Trimming removed 3 bases at V and 5 bases at J, with 14 bases between. Germline CDR1 and CDR2: SGHRS and YFSETQ. The CDR3 loop spans 14 amino acids.

This clonotype showed up many times. The CDR3 DNA reads as TGTGCCAGCAGCTTTGGACAGGGGGCCGAAAAACTGTTTTTT. This sequence encodes CASSFGQGAEKLFF. V usage is TRBV5-4 and J usage is TRBJ1-4; 11 bases are shared with TRBD1. Trimming cost V 2 bases and J 8 bases; bases outside gene matches: 2. Germline-derived CDR1 and CDR2 are SGHNT and YYREEE (reference sequence). This CDR3 comprises 14 residues.

As for this clonotype: A single base separates this from a much larger clone, so it may be a read error. The rearrangement joins TRBV6-6 to TRBJ2-7; D gene ambiguous. This CDR3 has 12 residues. V lost 3 bases, J lost 5 bases, and 8 bases lay in between. From germline, CDR1 is MNHNY and CDR2 SVGAGI (reference sequence). CDR3 sequence: CASSYSDHEQYF. DNA for the CDR3: TGTGCCAGCAGTTATTCGGACCACGAGCAGTACTTC.

This clonotype has only a few counts. The chain links TRBV6-2 or TRBV6-3 to TRBJ2-2; D unclear. The germline V gene has CDR1 MNHEY and CDR2 SVGEGT. V was clipped by 10 bases and J by 3 bases, with 3 bases between them. The CDR3 is 10 residues long. The CDR3 bases are TGTGCCACTTACACCGGGGAGCTGTTTTTT. This codes for CATYTGELFF.

The rearrangement joins TRBV6-5 to TRBJ2-7; D remains ambiguous. Trimming cost V 7 bases and J 5 bases, with 9 bases left between them. The CDR3 runs to 11 residues. Germline lookup yields CDR1 MNHEY and CDR2 SVGAGI. The CDR3: CASTQNDEQYF. Here the CDR3 DNA reads TGTGCCAGCACCCAGAACGACGAGCAGTACTTC.

This clonotype appeared a few times. This chain joins TRBV20-1 and TRBJ2-3, with unresolved D. V was clipped by 2 bases and J by 10 bases, with 13 bases between them. Germline lookup yields CDR1 DFQATT and CDR2 SNEGSKA (reference sequence). This CDR3 region has 12 residues. As DNA, the CDR3 is TGCAGTGCTAGATACCTATCATTGGCGCAGTATTTT. Translated, it gives CSARYLSLAQYF.

This clonotype was detected many times. CDR3 amino acids: CASSLTGGFSDTQYF. DNA for the CDR3: TGTGCCAGCAGCTTAACGGGGGGTTTTTCAGATACGCAGTATTTT. The chain links TRBV7-6 to TRBJ2-3, with 7 bases aligning to TRBD2. This CDR3 comprises 15 residues. With 2 bases clipped from V and 4 bases from J, the junction kept 6 bases outside the gene matches. Germline CDR1 SGHVS, CDR2 FNYEAQ.

Remarks on this clonotype: An end of the junction differs from the germline gene, which may be a read error. This chain uses TRBV20-1 with TRBJ2-3; no firm D call. CDR3 length equals 15 residues. The germline gives CDR1 DFQATT, CDR2 SNEGSKA (reference sequence). CDR3 sequence reads: CSARGAGSSPDTPSF. CDR3 nucleotides: TGCAGTGCTAGAGGGGCCGGTAGCTCCCCAGATACGCCGTCTTTT.

The genes are TRBV7-9 and TRBJ1-2; a possible D gene is TRBD1 (6 bases). Germline loops: CDR1 SEHNR, CDR2 FQNEAQ (reference sequence). The CDR3 extends over 17 amino acids. The V gene lost 5 bases and the J gene lost 2 bases, with 21 bases spanning the gap. Here the CDR3 DNA reads TGTGCCAGCAGCCCATCGATGACAGGCGGCAGGAACTATGGCTACACCTTC. It translates to CASSPSMTGGRNYGYTF.

This clonotype was seen only a few times. The V gene is TRBV29-1, the J gene TRBJ2-3, with D tentatively TRBD1 or TRBD2 (5 bases each). Looked up from germline, CDR1 is SQVTM and CDR2 is ANQGSEA. The CDR3 length is 22 residues. Trimming cost V 0 bases and J 2 bases, with 33 bases left between them. The chain's CDR3 is CSVEDPDRIVIQGRTYTDTQYF. For the CDR3, the DNA is TGCAGCGTTGAAGATCCCGATCGTATTGTGATTCAGGGCAGGACTTACACAGATACGCAGTATTTT.